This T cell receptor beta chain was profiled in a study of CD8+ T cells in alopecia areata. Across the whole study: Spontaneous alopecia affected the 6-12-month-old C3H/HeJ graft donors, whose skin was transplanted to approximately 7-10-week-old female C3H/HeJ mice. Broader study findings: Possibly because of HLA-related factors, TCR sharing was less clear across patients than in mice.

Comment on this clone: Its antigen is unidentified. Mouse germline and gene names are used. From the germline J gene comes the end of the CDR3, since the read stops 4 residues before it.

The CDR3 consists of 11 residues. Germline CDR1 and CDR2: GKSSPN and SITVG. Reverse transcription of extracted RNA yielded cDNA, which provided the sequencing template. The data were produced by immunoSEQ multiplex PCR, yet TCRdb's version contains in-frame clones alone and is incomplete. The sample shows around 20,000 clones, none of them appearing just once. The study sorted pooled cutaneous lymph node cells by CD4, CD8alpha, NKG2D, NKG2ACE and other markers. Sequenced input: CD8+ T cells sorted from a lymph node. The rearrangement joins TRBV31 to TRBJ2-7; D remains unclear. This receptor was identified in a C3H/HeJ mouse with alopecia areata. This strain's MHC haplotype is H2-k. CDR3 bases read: TGTGCCTGGAGTCCTCCCCAT. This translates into CAWSPPH. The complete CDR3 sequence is CAWSPPHEQYF.